Listed here is a single TCR beta chain. Its target is not known. The source of the sample is a study of T cells in Graves' hyperthyroidism and ophthalmopathy. Overall study results and limits: Researchers report that a 13 V-J model separated ophthalmopathy from stable hyperthyroidism.

Patients aged 18 to 65 had newly diagnosed hyperthyroidism of under 2 months' duration. The authors obtained PBMCs from 10 ml of fresh peripheral blood. This CDR3 region has 16 residues. CDR1 and CDR2 from the germline V gene are SNHLY and FYNNEI. With 5 bases clipped from V and 2 bases from J, the junction kept 6 bases outside the gene matches. RNA transcripts yielded amplified TCR beta CDR3 regions. The HTBI primer set drove a first-round RT-PCR of the TCR CDR3. Using its own MiXCR run on the multiplex PCR reads, TCRdb lists one record per CDR3 protein. This table holds about 250,000 distinct CDR3 sequences, 13% to 15% found once.

Sample: blood. This sequence originates from a woman between 45 and 60 years old with Graves' hyperthyroidism that later progressed to Graves' ophthalmopathy. The chain uses TRBV2 and TRBJ1-5; the match to TRBD1 covers 10 bases. The CDR3 sequence is CASSPGTGVGNQPQHF. CDR3 DNA: TGTGCCAGCAGTCCCGGGACAGGGGTAGGCAATCAGCCCCAGCATTTT.